The clone carrying this T cell receptor (beta chain) was picked up one time. Researchers prepared the TCRbeta library using unique molecular identifiers, the study reports. Each CDR3 protein is one row after TCRdb ran MiXCR on the PCR reads. Found here are approximately 400,000 distinct CDR3 sequences, around 15% of them singletons; the top ten hold about 32%. These data come from a study of T-cell reconstitution after alpha-beta-depleted transplantation in children. After removal of 4 bases from V and 2 bases from J, the junction contained 13 bases not matched to a gene. This CDR3 has 18 residues. The chain couples TRBV12-3 or TRBV12-4 to TRBJ2-5; 10 bases line up with TRBD2. The material was PBMCs, mostly from graft donor cells, obtained 360 days after TCRalphabeta/CD19-depleted stem cell transplant. The sequence came from a boy in the first two years of life who had a stem cell transplant for Wiskott-Aldrich syndrome, so the T cells may come from the graft donor. The CDR3 DNA reads as TGTGCCAGCAGTTCTAACCCCCTTGTAGCGGGGGGACAAGAGACCCAGTACTTC. Encoded protein: CASSSNPLVAGGQETQYF.